Following are 20 T cell receptor beta chains from one sample sequenced in a study. Cells sorted as Tregs were CD4+, CD25+ and CD127-/low. Amplification of TRBV12-4/TRBJ1-2 clonotypes used adaptor-ligated barcode primers. TCRdb re-analysed the multiplex PCR reads in MiXCR, keeping a single row per CDR3 protein. Counted here are 450 to 650 distinct CDR3 sequences, 0.3% to 0.5% occurring once; the ten biggest clones make up 25% to 30%. The sample was tumor-infiltrating Tregs sorted from the breast tumor. The receptors originated from a female donor with breast cancer.

This clonotype is classed as medium-sized (0.01 to 0.1%). V usage is TRBV12-3 or TRBV12-4 and J usage is TRBJ1-2; no clear D gene. The CDR3 runs 15 residues. The ends were cut back, 6 bases at V and 4 bases at J, with 18 bases in the middle. CDR3: CASRKQRVRTYGYTF. Here the CDR3 DNA reads TGTGCCAGCAGAAAACAAAGGGTGCGGACCTATGGCTACACCTTC.

This clonotype counts as medium-sized. The CDR3 DNA follows: TGTGCCAGCAGTTTAACCCAGGGCTATGGCTACACCTTC. Protein: CASSLTQGYGYTF. The rearrangement joins TRBV12-3 or TRBV12-4 to TRBJ1-2, with a weak D call TRBD1 (5 bases). The CDR3 loop spans 13 amino acids. Trimming left V 2 bases short and J 4 bases short, with 8 bases between.

By sample fraction, this clonotype is medium-sized. This chain uses TRBV12-3 or TRBV12-4 with TRBJ1-2; 8 nucleotides align to TRBD1. The CDR3 is made up of 15 amino acids. The ends lost 3 bases at V and 8 bases at J; junction bases unmatched: 11. In DNA form, the CDR3 reads TGTGCCAGCAGTTTCGGTGGACAGGGCGTGAAGGGCTACACCTTC. Residues: CASSFGGQGVKGYTF.

This clonotype is medium-sized (0.01 to 0.1%). The chain employs TRBV12-3 or TRBV12-4 and TRBJ1-2, with no clear D. The CDR3 is made up of 15 amino acids. Trimming removed 2 bases from V and 0 bases from J, with 10 bases in between. The CDR3, as DNA: TGTGCCAGCAGTTTAACCGGGATTACTAACTATGGCTACACCTTC. Translation gives CASSLTGITNYGYTF.

This clonotype is judged medium-sized. The chain combines TRBV12-3 or TRBV12-4 with TRBJ1-2, with TRBD1 as a possible D gene (5 bases). V gave up 6 bases and J gave up 7 bases, with 12 bases separating them. This CDR3 has 12 residues. The CDR3 bases are TGTGCCAGCAGATACCAGGGAGGTGGCTACACCTTC. It translates to CASRYQGGGYTF.

In its sample, this clonotype is medium-sized. The gene calls are TRBV12-3 or TRBV12-4 and TRBJ1-2, with a possible D match to TRBD1 (5 bases). This CDR3 has 11 residues. V lost 2 bases, J lost 7 bases, and 5 bases lay in between. CDR3 sequence reads: CASSLQGGYTF. In nucleotides, the CDR3 is TGTGCCAGCAGTTTACAGGGTGGCTACACCTTC.

This clonotype is categorized as large. The chain employs TRBV12-3 or TRBV12-4 and TRBJ1-2, with D maybe TRBD1 (5 bases). The CDR3 is 13 residues long. Trimming shortened V by 6 bases and J by 7 bases, and 15 bases separated the two germline ends. The CDR3 protein is CASRSGQGTGYTF. The CDR3 DNA reads TGTGCCAGCAGGTCCGGACAAGGGACTGGCTACACCTTC.

Judged by abundance, this clonotype is large (0.1 to 1%). At one end, the junction sequence differs from germline, possibly due to a read error. V usage is TRBV12-5 and J usage is TRBJ1-2; D not resolved. The CDR3 is made up of 14 amino acids. Per germline, CDR1 LGHNT and CDR2 FRNRAP. CDR3 in DNA: TGTGCTAGTGGTTTGGACAGTGGGAACTCTGGCTACACCTTC. This codes for CASGLDSGNSGYTF.

This clonotype is large in the sample. V gene TRBV12-3 or TRBV12-4 combines with J gene TRBJ1-2; no clear D gene. The CDR3 covers 11 residues. Trimming left V 8 bases short and J 7 bases short, with 11 bases between. Written as DNA, the CDR3 is TGTGCCAGCGCTTTACAAGGTGGCTACACCTTC. Translated: CASALQGGYTF.

By its share, this clonotype is medium-sized (0.01 to 0.1%). The chain joins TRBV12-3 or TRBV12-4 to TRBJ1-2; no reliable D call. V dropped 5 bases and J dropped 8 bases, with 18 bases sitting between them. The CDR3 is made up of 14 amino acids. CDR3 in amino acids: CASSQMVEGGGYTF. The CDR3 nucleotides are TGTGCCAGCAGTCAAATGGTAGAGGGAGGAGGCTACACCTTC.

Judged by abundance, this clonotype is medium-sized (0.01 to 0.1%). The rearrangement links TRBV12-3 or TRBV12-4 to TRBJ1-2; D gene unclear. CDR3 length: 12 amino acids. Deletions cut 5 bases from V and 4 bases from J, with 8 bases between. CDR3 amino acids: CASSPETYGYTF. CDR3 coding DNA: TGTGCCAGCAGTCCAGAGACCTATGGCTACACCTTC.

The sample holds many counts of this clonotype. V is TRBV12-3 or TRBV12-4 and J is TRBJ1-2, with D perhaps TRBD1 (6 bases). V was shortened by 8 bases and J by 4 bases, with 11 bases between the two germline ends. CDR3 length: 12 residues. CDR3 coding DNA: TGTGCCAGCGGGACATGGATCTATGGCTACACCTTC. Its translation is CASGTWIYGYTF.

This clonotype is labeled as medium-sized (0.01 to 0.1%). V is TRBV12-3 or TRBV12-4 and J is TRBJ1-2, with TRBD1 identical over 7 bases. The CDR3 consists of 12 residues. V gave up 5 bases and J gave up 8 bases; unmatched junction bases: 5. This CDR3 is CASSTGVSGYTF. The CDR3 coding sequence is TGTGCCAGCAGTACAGGGGTATCAGGCTACACCTTC.

Judged by abundance, this clonotype is medium-sized (0.01 to 0.1%). J is TRBJ1-2 and V is TRBV12-3 or TRBV12-4, with D possibly matching TRBD1 (5 bases). The CDR3 consists of 12 residues. Between the trimmed V and J ends, which lost 6 bases and 9 bases, there was a span of 14 bases. CDR3 DNA sequence: TGTGCCAGCAGCGGGACCCGCGGGAGCTACACCTTC. Translation gives CASSGTRGSYTF.

Many counts were recorded for this clonotype. The chain couples TRBV12-3 or TRBV12-4 to TRBJ1-2; D gene ambiguous. V was pared by 2 bases and J by 0 bases, with 7 bases between. The CDR3 loop spans 14 amino acids. The CDR3 DNA sequence: TGTGCCAGCAGTTTACGCTCAGCTAACTATGGCTACACCTTC. Translated, it gives CASSLRSANYGYTF.

This clonotype is labeled as medium-sized (0.01 to 0.1%). The chain couples TRBV12-3 or TRBV12-4 to TRBJ1-2, with a tentative D call TRBD1 (5 bases). V was cut by 11 bases and J by 6 bases, with 22 bases left in between. This CDR3 is 14 amino acids long. This CDR3 reads CASTGPGHRHGYTF. Here the CDR3 DNA reads TGTGCCTCCACGGGTCCGGGGCATCGGCATGGCTACACCTTC.

This clonotype rates as large (0.1 to 1%). The gene calls are TRBV12-3 or TRBV12-4 and TRBJ1-2; perhaps TRBD1 as D (5 bases). There are 14 residues in the CDR3. Trimming removed 1 base at V and 8 bases at J, with 14 bases between. DNA of the CDR3: TGTGCCAGCAGTTTAGGAAACAGGAGGGACGGCTACACCTTC. This encodes CASSLGNRRDGYTF.

By sample fraction, this clonotype is hyperexpanded. The genes are TRBV12-3 or TRBV12-4 and TRBJ1-2; D remains ambiguous. This CDR3 region has 13 residues. V was pared by 6 bases and J by 2 bases, with 10 bases between. CDR3 nucleotide sequence: TGTGCCAGCAGCATGGACGGAAACTATGGCTACACCTTC. It encodes CASSMDGNYGYTF.

By proportion, this clonotype is large. CDR3 in DNA: TGTGCCAGCAGTCCAAGCGACGCTAACTATGGCTACACCTTC. Translating it yields CASSPSDANYGYTF. J is TRBJ1-2 and V is TRBV12-3 or TRBV12-4, with D unresolved. The V gene lost 5 bases and the J gene lost 0 bases, with 10 bases spanning the gap. The CDR3 spans 14 residues.

This clonotype was counted many times. The chain carries TRBV12-3 or TRBV12-4 and TRBJ1-2; D gene ambiguous. The CDR3 spans 14 residues. The germline V and J ends were trimmed by 1 base and 3 bases, with 9 bases remaining between them. DNA for the CDR3: TGTGCCAGCAGTTTAGGCAGACTTGACTATGGCTACACCTTC. Protein product: CASSLGRLDYGYTF.